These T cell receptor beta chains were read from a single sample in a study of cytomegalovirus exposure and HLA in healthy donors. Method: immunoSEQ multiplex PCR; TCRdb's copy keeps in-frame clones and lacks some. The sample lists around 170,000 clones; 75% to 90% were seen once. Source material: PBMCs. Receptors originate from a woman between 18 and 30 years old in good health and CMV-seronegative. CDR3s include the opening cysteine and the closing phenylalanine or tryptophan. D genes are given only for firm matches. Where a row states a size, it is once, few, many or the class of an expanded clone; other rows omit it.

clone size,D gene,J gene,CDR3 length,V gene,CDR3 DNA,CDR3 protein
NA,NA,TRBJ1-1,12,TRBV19,TGTGCCAGTAGTCTACAGGGAACTGAAGCTTTCTTT,CASSLQGTEAFF
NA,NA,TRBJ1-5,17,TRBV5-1,TGCGCCAGCAGCCCGGACGTCAGGGAGGTAGGCAATCAGCCCCAGCATTTT,CASSPDVREVGNQPQHF
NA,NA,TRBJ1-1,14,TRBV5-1,TGCGCCAGCAGCATCGGGATATTGAACACTGAAGCTTTCTTT,CASSIGILNTEAFF
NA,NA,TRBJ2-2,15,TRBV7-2,TGTGCCAGCAGCTCCCCAGGGGCGGTCACCGGGGAGCTGTTTTTT,CASSSPGAVTGELFF
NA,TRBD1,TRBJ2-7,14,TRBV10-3,TGTGCCATCAAGCCCGGGACAGGGGGCGACGAGCAGTACTTC,CAIKPGTGGDEQYF
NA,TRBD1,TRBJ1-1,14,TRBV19,TGTGCCAGTAGTATGGGACAGGGTTGGACTGAAGCTTTCTTT,CASSMGQGWTEAFF
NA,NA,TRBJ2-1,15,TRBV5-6,TGTGCCAGCAGCTTGCGGCGGGGGCACTACAATGAGCAGTTCTTC,CASSLRRGHYNEQFF
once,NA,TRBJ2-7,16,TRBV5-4,TGTGCCAGCAGCTGGGGGGGACAGGAGGTTTACTACGAGCAGCACTTC,CASSWGGQEVYYEQHF
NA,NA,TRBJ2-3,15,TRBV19,TGTGCCAGTAGTATAGCGGGGGGCGTAACAAATACGCAGTATTTT,CASSIAGGVTNTQYF
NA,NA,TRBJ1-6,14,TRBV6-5,TGTGCCAGCAGTTACCAGGGTCATAATTCACCCCTCCACTTT,CASSYQGHNSPLHF
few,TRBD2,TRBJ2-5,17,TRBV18,TGTGCCAGCTCAGCCACTAGCGGGAGAGGGGGAAAGGAGACCCAGTACTTC,CASSATSGRGGKETQYF
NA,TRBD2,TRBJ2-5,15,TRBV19,TGTGCCAGTAGGTCTAGCGGGGGGAAACAGGAGACCCAGTACTTC,CASRSSGGKQETQYF
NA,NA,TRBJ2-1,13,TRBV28,TGTGCCAGCTACCTGACTCCATACAATGAGCAGTTCTTC,CASYLTPYNEQFF
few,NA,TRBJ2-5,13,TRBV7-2,TGTGCCAGCAGCCCGTTGCGTTCGGGGACCCAGTACTTC,CASSPLRSGTQYF
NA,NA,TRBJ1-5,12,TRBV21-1,TGTGCCAGCAGCACGGGGGGGCAGCCCCAGCATTTT,CASSTGGQPQHF